These 9 T cell receptor beta chains were all obtained from the same sample, sequenced in a study of graft-versus-host responses after intestinal transplantation. These receptors have no known antigen. Assay used: immunoSEQ multiplex PCR; TCRdb lists only in-frame clones, some missing. The table includes about 89,000 clones, 94% detected once. Sequencing was performed on unstimulated CD4+ T cells sorted from spleen or lymph node cells, taken before transplant. The receptors originated from a human donor who was the organ donor for an intestinal transplant.

V is TRBV19 and J is TRBJ1-2; 8 nucleotides match TRBD1. The CDR3 totals 13 residues. V lost 3 bases to trimming and J lost 4 bases; unmatched junction nucleotides: 1. Germline CDR1 and CDR2: LNHDA and SQIVND (reference sequence). This CDR3 is CASSITGGYGYTF. Here the CDR3 DNA reads TGTGCCAGTAGTATCACAGGGGGCTATGGCTACACCTTC. Drawing the rest from reference TRBV19 and TRBJ1-2, the complete variable domain is DGGITQSPKYLFRKEGQNVTLSCEQNLNHDAMYWYRQDPGQGLRLIYYSQIVNDFQKGDIAEGYSVSREKKESFPLTVTSAQKNPTAFYLCASSITGGYGYTFGSGTRLTVV.

The V and J genes are TRBV9 and TRBJ2-5, with TRBD2 matching over 7 bases. This CDR3 comprises 19 residues. V shed 4 bases and J 2 bases; nucleotides not matched to a gene: 20. Germline V CDR1 and CDR2: SGDLS, YYNGEE. CDR3 nucleotide sequence: TGTGCCAGCAGCCCCAGCTGGGGGGGAACCTCAGCGGCTCAAGAGACCCAGTACTTC. This codes for CASSPSWGGTSAAQETQYF.

The chain uses TRBV9 and TRBJ1-2; a weak D match, TRBD1 (5 bases). The CDR3 covers 14 residues. The germline V and J ends were trimmed by 0 bases and 4 bases, with 10 bases remaining between them. Germline-derived CDR1 and CDR2 are SGDLS and YYNGEE. CDR3: CASSVGQLAYGYTF. CDR3 nucleotide sequence: TGTGCCAGCAGCGTAGGACAGTTGGCCTATGGCTACACCTTC.

Here the CDR3 reads CASSLSGVNEKLFF. CDR3 sequence (DNA): TGCGCCAGCAGCTTGTCAGGGGTTAATGAAAAACTGTTTTTT. The chain has TRBV5-1 and TRBJ1-4, with D perhaps matching TRBD1 (6 bases). Per germline, CDR1 SGHRS and CDR2 YFSETQ. This CDR3 contains 14 residues. V shed 1 base and J shed 4 bases, with 8 bases lying between them.

The chain joins TRBV11-2 to TRBJ1-2, with TRBD1 identical over 11 bases. This CDR3 has 16 residues. After removal of 0 bases from V and 8 bases from J, the junction contained 8 bases not matched to a gene. Germline V CDR1 and CDR2: SGHAT, FQNNGV. The CDR3: CASSLDRQGQGEGYTF. CDR3 in DNA: TGTGCCAGCAGCTTAGATCGGCAGGGACAGGGGGAAGGCTACACCTTC.

This sequence joins TRBV7-9 and TRBJ1-2; a possible D gene is TRBD1 (5 bases). The CDR3 sequence is 14 residues long. From germline, CDR1 is SEHNR and CDR2 FQNEAQ (reference sequence). V was clipped by 4 bases and J by 3 bases, with 12 bases between them. The CDR3 region has the DNA TGTGCCAGCAGCTGGGACCCGGGGCACTATGGCTACACCTTC. It translates to CASSWDPGHYGYTF.

In this sample, this clone turned up a few times. The chain has TRBV10-3 and TRBJ2-2; 12 nucleotides line up with TRBD2. Germline CDR1 reads ENHRY; CDR2 reads SYGVKD. With 7 bases clipped from V and 3 bases from J, the junction kept 9 bases outside the gene matches. CDR3 length equals 17 residues. The CDR3 nucleotides are TGTGCCATCAATAAACTAGCGGGGGGCCTGGACACCGGGGAGCTGTTTTTT. It codes for CAINKLAGGLDTGELFF.

The rearrangement joins TRBV11-1 to TRBJ2-1; no definite D call. V was clipped by 5 bases and J by 10 bases, with 18 bases between them. CDR3 length equals 14 residues. Germline V gene lookup returns CDR1 SGHAT and CDR2 FQDESV (reference sequence). CDR3 sequence reads: CASSPFPEFYEQFF. As DNA, the CDR3 is TGTGCCAGCAGCCCTTTCCCGGAGTTTTACGAGCAGTTCTTC. Full variable domain (missing parts from reference TRBV11-1 and TRBJ2-1): EAEVAQSPRYKITEKSQAVAFWCDPISGHATLYWYRQILGQGPELLVQFQDESVVDDSQLPKDRFSAERLKGVDSTLKIQPAELGDSAMYLCASSPFPEFYEQFFGPGTRLTVL.

This clone was counted once. The rearrangement joins TRBV7-9 to TRBJ2-5, with 12 bases identical to TRBD2. CDR3 length: 16 amino acids. The germline V gene encodes CDR1 SEHNR and CDR2 FQNEAQ (reference sequence). The trim removed 5 bases at V and 0 bases at J, leaving 4 bases unmatched. The CDR3 DNA reads TGTGCCAGCAGCCCAACTAGCGGGGGGTACCAAGAGACCCAGTACTTC. Translated: CASSPTSGGYQETQYF.